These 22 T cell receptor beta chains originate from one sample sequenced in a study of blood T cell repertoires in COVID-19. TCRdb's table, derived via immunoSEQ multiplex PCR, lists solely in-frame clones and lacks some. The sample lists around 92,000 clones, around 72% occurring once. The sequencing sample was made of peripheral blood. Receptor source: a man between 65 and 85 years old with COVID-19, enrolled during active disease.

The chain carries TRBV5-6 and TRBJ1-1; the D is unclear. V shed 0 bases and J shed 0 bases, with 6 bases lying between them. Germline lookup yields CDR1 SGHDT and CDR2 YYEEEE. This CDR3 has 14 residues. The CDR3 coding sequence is TGTGCCAGCAGCTTGGACAAAATGAACACTGAAGCTTTCTTT. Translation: CASSLDKMNTEAFF.

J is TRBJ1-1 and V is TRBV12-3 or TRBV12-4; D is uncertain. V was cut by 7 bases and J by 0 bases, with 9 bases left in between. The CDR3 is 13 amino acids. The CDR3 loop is CASTRVLNTEAFF. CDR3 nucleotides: TGTGCCAGCACCCGAGTTTTGAACACTGAAGCTTTCTTT.

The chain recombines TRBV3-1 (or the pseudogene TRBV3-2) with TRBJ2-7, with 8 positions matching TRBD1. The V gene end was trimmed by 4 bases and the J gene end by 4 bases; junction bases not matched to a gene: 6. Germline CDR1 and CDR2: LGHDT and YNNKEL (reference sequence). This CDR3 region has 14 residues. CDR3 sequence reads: CASSLLDRVYEQYF. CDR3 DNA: TGTGCCAGCAGCCTTCTGGACAGGGTGTACGAGCAGTACTTC.

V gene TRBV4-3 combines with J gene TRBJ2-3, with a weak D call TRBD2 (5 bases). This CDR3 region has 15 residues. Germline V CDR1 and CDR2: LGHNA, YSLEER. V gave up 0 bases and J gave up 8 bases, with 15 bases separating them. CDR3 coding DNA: TGCGCCAGCAGCCAAGATAAACTACGGACTGGTACGCAGTATTTT. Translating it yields CASSQDKLRTGTQYF.

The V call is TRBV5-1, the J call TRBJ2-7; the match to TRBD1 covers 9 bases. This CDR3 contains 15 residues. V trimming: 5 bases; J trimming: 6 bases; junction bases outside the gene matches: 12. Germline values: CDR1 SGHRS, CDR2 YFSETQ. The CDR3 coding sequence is TGCGCCAGCAGTTCGCCGGGACAGGGTAAACCCGAGCAGTACTTC. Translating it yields CASSSPGQGKPEQYF. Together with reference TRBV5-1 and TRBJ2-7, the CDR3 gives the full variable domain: KAGVTQTPRYLIKTRGQQVTLSCSPISGHRSVSWYQQTPGQGLQFLFEYFSETQRNKGNFPGRFSGRQFSNSRSEMNVSTLELGDSALYLCASSSPGQGKPEQYFGPGTRLTVT.

The CDR3 region has the DNA TGTGCCAGCAGCTTAATGGCTGCGGGAGATAATGAGCAGTTCTTC. Translating gives CASSLMAAGDNEQFF. The chain combines TRBV7-9 with TRBJ2-1, with 7 nucleotides matching TRBD2. This CDR3 comprises 15 residues. CDR1 and CDR2 from the germline V gene are SEHNR and FQNEAQ (reference sequence). Trimming at V came to 2 bases and at J to 7 bases, leaving 8 bases not matched to a gene.

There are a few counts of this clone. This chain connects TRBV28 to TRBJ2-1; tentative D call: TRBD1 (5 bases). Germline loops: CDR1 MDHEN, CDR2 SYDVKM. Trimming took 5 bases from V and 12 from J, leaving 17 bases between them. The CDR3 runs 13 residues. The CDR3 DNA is TGTGCCAGCAGTCAAGGGGCCCGGCCGGGGCAGTTCTTC. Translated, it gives CASSQGARPGQFF.

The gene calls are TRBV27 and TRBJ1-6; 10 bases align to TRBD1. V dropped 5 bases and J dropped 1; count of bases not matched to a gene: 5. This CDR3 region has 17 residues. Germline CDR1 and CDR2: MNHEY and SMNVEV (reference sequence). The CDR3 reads CASSSRTGGSYNSPLHF. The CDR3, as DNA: TGTGCCAGCAGTAGTCGGACAGGGGGGTCCTATAATTCACCCCTCCACTTT.

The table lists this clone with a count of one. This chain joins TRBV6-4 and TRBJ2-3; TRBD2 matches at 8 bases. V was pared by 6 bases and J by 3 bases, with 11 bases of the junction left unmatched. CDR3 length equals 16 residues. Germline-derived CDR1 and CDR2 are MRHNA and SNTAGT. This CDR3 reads CASSRSGASGTDTQYF. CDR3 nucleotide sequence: TGTGCCAGCAGCCGATCCGGGGCTAGCGGGACAGATACGCAGTATTTT.

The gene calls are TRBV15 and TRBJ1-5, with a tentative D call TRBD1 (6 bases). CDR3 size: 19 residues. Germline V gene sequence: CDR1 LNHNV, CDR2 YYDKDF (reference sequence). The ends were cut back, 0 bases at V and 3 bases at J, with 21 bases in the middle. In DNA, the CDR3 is TGTGCCACCAGCAGAGATCTACGTTTTAGTGGGGGGGCCAATCAGCCCCAGCATTTT. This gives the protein CATSRDLRFSGGANQPQHF.

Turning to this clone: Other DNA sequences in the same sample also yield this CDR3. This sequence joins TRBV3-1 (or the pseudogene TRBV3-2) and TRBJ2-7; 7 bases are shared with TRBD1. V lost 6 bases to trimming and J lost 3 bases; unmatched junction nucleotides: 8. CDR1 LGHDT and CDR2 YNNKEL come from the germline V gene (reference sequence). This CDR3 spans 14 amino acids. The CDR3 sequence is CASSPRTGNYEQYF. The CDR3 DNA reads TGTGCCAGCAGTCCGAGGACAGGAAACTACGAGCAGTACTTC.

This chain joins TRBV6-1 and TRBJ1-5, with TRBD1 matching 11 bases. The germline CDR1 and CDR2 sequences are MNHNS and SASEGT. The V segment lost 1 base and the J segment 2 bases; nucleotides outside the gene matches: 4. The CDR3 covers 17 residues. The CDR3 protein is CASSEGTGGVGNQPQHF. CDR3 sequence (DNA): TGTGCCAGCAGTGAAGGGACAGGGGGCGTCGGCAATCAGCCCCAGCATTTT.

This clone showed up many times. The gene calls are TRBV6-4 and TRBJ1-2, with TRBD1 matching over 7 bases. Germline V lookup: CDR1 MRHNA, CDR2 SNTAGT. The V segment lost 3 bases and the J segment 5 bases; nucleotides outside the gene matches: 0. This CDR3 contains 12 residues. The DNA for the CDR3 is TGTGCCAGCAGTGAACAGGGGTATGGCTACACCTTC. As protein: CASSEQGYGYTF.

The CDR3 reads CAWSQDTYTGELFF. The CDR3 DNA is TGTGCCTGGAGCCAGGACACCTACACCGGGGAGCTGTTTTTT. The chain is built from TRBV30 and TRBJ2-2; tentatively, D is TRBD1 (5 bases). This CDR3 spans 14 amino acids. V lost 3 bases and J 3 bases, leaving 11 bases between the germline ends. CDR1 is GTSNPN, CDR2 SVGIG, per germline (reference sequence).

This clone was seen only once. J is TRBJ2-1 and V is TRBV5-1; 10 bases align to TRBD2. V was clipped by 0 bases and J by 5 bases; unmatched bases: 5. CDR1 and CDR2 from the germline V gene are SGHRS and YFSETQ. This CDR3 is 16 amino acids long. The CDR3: CASSLVPSGGNNEQFF. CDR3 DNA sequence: TGCGCCAGCAGCTTGGTTCCTAGCGGGGGAAACAATGAGCAGTTCTTC.

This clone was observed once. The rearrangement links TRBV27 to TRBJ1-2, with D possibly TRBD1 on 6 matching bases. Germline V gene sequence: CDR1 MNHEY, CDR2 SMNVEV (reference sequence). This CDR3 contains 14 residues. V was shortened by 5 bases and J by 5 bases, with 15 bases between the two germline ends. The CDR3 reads CASSALDRLYGYTF. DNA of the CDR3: TGTGCCAGCAGTGCTCTCGACAGGCTATATGGCTACACCTTC.

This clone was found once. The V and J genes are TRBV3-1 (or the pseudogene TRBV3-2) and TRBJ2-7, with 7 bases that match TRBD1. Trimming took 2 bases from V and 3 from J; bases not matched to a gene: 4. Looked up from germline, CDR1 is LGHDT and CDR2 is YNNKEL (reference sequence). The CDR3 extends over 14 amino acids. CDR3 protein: CASSQKSGGYEQYF. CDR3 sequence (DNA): TGTGCCAGCAGCCAAAAGTCAGGGGGCTACGAGCAGTACTTC.

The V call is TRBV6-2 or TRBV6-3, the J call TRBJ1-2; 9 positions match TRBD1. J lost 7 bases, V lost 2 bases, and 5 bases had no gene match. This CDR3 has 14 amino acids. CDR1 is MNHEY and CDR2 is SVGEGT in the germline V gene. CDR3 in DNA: TGTGCCAGCAGTTACGGACAGGGGATTGGTGGCTACACCTTC. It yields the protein CASSYGQGIGGYTF.

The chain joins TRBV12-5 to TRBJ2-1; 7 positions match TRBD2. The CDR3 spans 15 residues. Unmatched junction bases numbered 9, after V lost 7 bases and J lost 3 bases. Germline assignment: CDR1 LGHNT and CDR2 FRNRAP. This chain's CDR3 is CASAFGGGGYNEQFF. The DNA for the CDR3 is TGTGCTAGTGCCTTCGGCGGGGGAGGCTACAATGAGCAGTTCTTC.

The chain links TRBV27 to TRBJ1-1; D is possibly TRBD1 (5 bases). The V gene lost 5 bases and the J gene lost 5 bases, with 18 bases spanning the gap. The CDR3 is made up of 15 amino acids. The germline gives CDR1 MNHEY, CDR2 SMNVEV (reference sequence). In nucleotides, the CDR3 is TGTGCCAGCAGTGCCCTGACAGCCCCCGAGACTGAAGCTTTCTTT. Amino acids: CASSALTAPETEAFF.

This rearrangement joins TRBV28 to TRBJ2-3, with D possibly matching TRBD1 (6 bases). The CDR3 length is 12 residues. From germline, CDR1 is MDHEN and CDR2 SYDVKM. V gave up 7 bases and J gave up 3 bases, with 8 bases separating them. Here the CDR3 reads CASIQGTDTQYF. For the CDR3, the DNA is TGTGCCAGCATCCAGGGGACAGATACGCAGTATTTT.

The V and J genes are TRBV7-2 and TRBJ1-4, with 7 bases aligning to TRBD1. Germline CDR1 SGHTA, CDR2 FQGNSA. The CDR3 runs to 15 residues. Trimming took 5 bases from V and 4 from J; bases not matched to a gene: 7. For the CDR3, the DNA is TGTGCCAGCAGCACCATTGGGACAGTTAATGAAAAACTGTTTTTT. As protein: CASSTIGTVNEKLFF.